This TCR beta chain was retrieved from a study of OX40 agonist ivuxolimab in advanced cancers. Study outcomes and limitations: Within 6 weeks, CD4+ and CD8+ blood T cells expanded clonally at 0.1 to 3.0 mg/kg.

The CDR3 consists of 17 residues. Germline V gene data show CDR1 as SGHVS and CDR2 as FQNEAQ. Trimming stripped 5 bases from V and 1 base from J, with 20 bases between. Of note for this clone: The target antigen is unknown.

Assay: immunoSEQ multiplex PCR; the TCRdb copy retains only in-frame clones and omits some. Here the sample spans some 70,000 clones, 80% being singletons. This receptor was obtained from an adult with an advanced solid tumor such as melanoma, head and neck, liver or kidney cancer. The V and J genes are TRBV7-8 and TRBJ1-1; unclear D gene. The starting material was CD4+ or CD8+ T cells sorted from blood, obtained in a trial of the OX40 agonist ivuxolimab. The CDR3 DNA reads TGTGCCAGCAGCCATTCCCAGTGGGCGCGAGGGAACACTGAAGCTTTCTTT. It specifies CASSHSQWARGNTEAFF.